The next 23 T cell receptor beta chains were all read from a single sample in a study of T cell repertoires in aging, cancer and after chemotherapy. TCR beta rearrangements were amplified from peripheral blood genomic DNA. A mixed TRB-A/B primer pool amplified rearranged TRB by multiplex touch-down PCR. TCRdb reprocessed the multiplex PCR reads with MiXCR, giving one entry per CDR3 protein. The top ten hold around 50% of the sample, which has over 2,000 distinct CDR3 sequences, approximately 36% seen once. The sequencing input was blood. The receptor source for this set is a human donor with a blood cancer.

The genes are TRBV7-2 and TRBJ2-1, with 7 bases identical to TRBD2. Germline V lookup: CDR1 SGHTA, CDR2 FQGNSA. The CDR3 has 14 amino acids. V lost 1 base and J lost 6; bases outside the gene matches: 3. This CDR3 is CASSLVPSGNEQFF. In DNA, the CDR3 is TGTGCCAGCAGCTTAGTCCCTAGCGGCAATGAGCAGTTCTTC. The full variable domain, rest sourced from reference TRBV7-2 and TRBJ2-1, is GAGVSQSPSNKVTEKGKDVELRCDPISGHTALYWYRQSLGQGLEFLIYFQGNSAPDKSGLPSDRFSAERTGGSVSTLTIQRTQQEDSAVYLCASSLVPSGNEQFFGPGTRLTVL.

About this clonotype itself: A much larger clone lies a single base off, so this may be a read error. V usage is TRBV29-1 and J usage is TRBJ2-1; D might be TRBD1 (5 bases). This CDR3 is 13 amino acids long. Germline CDR1 and CDR2: SQVTM and ANQGSEA. V gave up 6 bases and J gave up 3 bases, with 12 bases separating them. The CDR3 spells CSVLQGFYNEQFF. CDR3 DNA: TGCAGCGTACTTCAGGGATTCTACAATGAGCAGTTCTTC.

This clonotype counts as medium-sized. This chain connects TRBV6-5 to TRBJ1-2; D possibly corresponds to TRBD1 (6 bases). Trimming shortened V by 0 bases and J by 6 bases, and 11 bases separated the two germline ends. CDR3 length: 14 residues. Germline values: CDR1 MNHEY, CDR2 SVGAGI. The CDR3 nucleotides read TGTGCCAGCAGTTACTCGAACAGGGTTGATGGCTACACCTTC. This codes for CASSYSNRVDGYTF.

The chain is built from TRBV30 and TRBJ2-5; TRBD2 matches at 8 bases. The CDR3 length is 15 residues. The germline gives CDR1 GTSNPN, CDR2 SVGIG (reference sequence). Trimming cost V 2 bases and J 6 bases; bases outside gene matches: 11. The CDR3 is CAWSPGGAGQKTQYF. CDR3 sequence (DNA): TGTGCCTGGAGTCCGGGGGGGGCGGGTCAGAAGACCCAGTACTTC.

Turning to this clonotype: Being one base from a much bigger clone, this may be a read error. The chain combines TRBV29-1 with TRBJ2-7; D is perhaps TRBD2 (7 bases). Deletions cut 5 bases from V and 1 base from J, with 15 bases between. This CDR3 has 14 residues. Germline V gene sequence: CDR1 SQVTM, CDR2 ANQGSEA. CDR3 nucleotide sequence: TGCAGCGTTTTGGCTAGGGGGGGGTCCTACGAGCAGTACTTC. Its translation: CSVLARGGSYEQYF.

As DNA, the CDR3 is TGTGCCAACAGACCAGGACAGAACCAAGAGACCCAGTACTTC. Translated, it gives CANRPGQNQETQYF. This chain joins TRBV6-5 and TRBJ2-5; D may be TRBD1 (6 bases). The germline V and J ends were trimmed by 10 bases and 0 bases, with 15 bases remaining between them. The CDR3 runs to 14 residues. Germline-derived CDR1 and CDR2 are MNHEY and SVGAGI.

This clonotype was observed a few times. This chain connects TRBV12-3 or TRBV12-4 to TRBJ1-1; D is perhaps TRBD1 (6 bases). V was clipped by 5 bases and J by 4 bases, with 17 bases between them. The CDR3 extends over 15 amino acids. DNA for the CDR3: TGTGCCAGCAGTCAAAAACAGGGAGGGAGCACTGAAGCTTTCTTT. Protein: CASSQKQGGSTEAFF.

The rearrangement uses TRBV12-3 or TRBV12-4 and TRBJ2-2; D is uncertain. V gave up 1 base and J gave up 1 base, with 4 bases separating them. This CDR3 is built from 14 residues. In DNA form, the CDR3 reads TGTGCCAGCAGTTTAGGACGGAACACCGGGGAGCTGTTTTTT. Amino acids: CASSLGRNTGELFF.

The chain couples TRBV7-2 to TRBJ2-3; D unclear. V lost 5 bases and J lost 3, with 18 bases in between. The CDR3 length is 16 residues. From germline, CDR1 is SGHTA and CDR2 FQGNSA. The DNA of the CDR3 is TGTGCCAGCAGCGTTTCGGTTGGGATTATGACAGATACGCAGTATTTT. This translates into CASSVSVGIMTDTQYF. Variable domain in full (rest from reference TRBV7-2 and TRBJ2-3): GAGVSQSPSNKVTEKGKDVELRCDPISGHTALYWYRQSLGQGLEFLIYFQGNSAPDKSGLPSDRFSAERTGGSVSTLTIQRTQQEDSAVYLCASSVSVGIMTDTQYFGPGTRLTVL.

Notes on this clonotype: This may arise from a read error, as a much more abundant clone is one base away. V is TRBV15 and J is TRBJ1-2, with a tentative D call TRBD1 (5 bases). The CDR3 consists of 14 residues. The germline V gene has CDR1 LNHNV and CDR2 YYDKDF (reference sequence). The chain's CDR3 is CDTAWRREDYGYTF. CDR3 coding DNA: TGTGACACCGCCTGGCGCAGGGAAGACTATGGCTACACCTTC.

This chain joins TRBV27 and TRBJ2-5; 9 nucleotides agree with TRBD1. Germline V gene sequence: CDR1 MNHEY, CDR2 SMNVEV (reference sequence). The CDR3 totals 14 residues. With 5 bases clipped from V and 6 bases from J, the junction kept 7 bases outside the gene matches. DNA of the CDR3: TGTGCCAGCAGTCCGGGACAGGGCCGACAGACCCAGTACTTC. This encodes CASSPGQGRQTQYF.

The table lists this clonotype with a few counts. This chain links TRBV5-4 with TRBJ1-3; the D is unclear. CDR3 length equals 14 residues. Germline loops: CDR1 SGHNT, CDR2 YYREEE (reference sequence). V lost 2 bases and J 3 bases, leaving 9 bases between the germline ends. CDR3: CASSFPGSGNTIYF. For the CDR3, the DNA is TGTGCCAGCAGCTTTCCTGGAAGTGGAAACACCATATATTTT.

The J gene is TRBJ1-1, the V gene TRBV6-1; no clear D gene. The germline gives CDR1 MNHNS, CDR2 SASEGT. V lost 4 bases and J lost 2, with 5 bases in between. The CDR3 is 12 amino acids. The CDR3 nucleotides are TGTGCCAGCAGTGTGTACAACACTGAAGCTTTCTTT. Translation: CASSVYNTEAFF.

The rearrangement links TRBV27 to TRBJ2-1; the match to TRBD2 covers 8 bases. The CDR3 is 16 residues long. After removal of 2 bases from V and 7 bases from J, the junction contained 10 bases not matched to a gene. Germline V lookup: CDR1 MNHEY, CDR2 SMNVEV (reference sequence). The CDR3 sequence is CASSLGTGGFWNEQFF. CDR3 nucleotides: TGTGCCAGCAGTTTAGGTACGGGGGGGTTCTGGAATGAGCAGTTCTTC.

The sample holds a few counts of this clonotype. The V and J genes are TRBV5-6 and TRBJ2-1, with 8 bases fitting TRBD1. V shed 4 bases and J 7 bases; nucleotides not matched to a gene: 13. There are 16 residues in the CDR3. Germline V gene data show CDR1 as SGHDT and CDR2 as YYEEEE. Written as DNA, the CDR3 is TGTGCCAGCAGCCTTACGTCAGGGGGCAAGTGGAATGAGCAGTTCTTC. Protein sequence: CASSLTSGGKWNEQFF.

The sample holds a few counts of this clonotype. This chain connects TRBV12-3 or TRBV12-4 to TRBJ2-3, with 10 positions matching TRBD1. This CDR3 contains 16 residues. V lost 3 bases, J lost 5 bases, and 8 bases stayed unmatched. CDR3 loop: CASSFRRDRGQDTQYF. CDR3 nucleotide sequence: TGTGCCAGCAGTTTCCGCCGGGACAGGGGACAAGATACGCAGTATTTT.

The rearrangement joins TRBV4-2 to TRBJ2-2; tentatively, D is TRBD2 (5 bases). Germline-derived CDR1 and CDR2 are LGHNA and YNFKEQ. This CDR3 region has 19 residues. The V end was cut by 0 bases, the J end by 0 bases, with 17 bases between. This chain's CDR3 is CASSQDPRRSGTNTGELFF. CDR3 bases: TGTGCCAGCAGCCAAGATCCCAGGAGGTCTGGAACGAACACCGGGGAGCTGTTTTTT.

About this clonotype itself: The CDR3 end shows no conserved phenylalanine or tryptophan, and so a read error is likely. This chain connects TRBV6-1 to TRBJ2-7, with D unresolved. V was cut by 6 bases and J by 0 bases, with 12 bases left in between. The CDR3 runs 14 residues. CDR1 MNHNS and CDR2 SASEGT come from the germline V gene. The CDR3 nucleotides are TGTGCCAGCAGAGAGTTCCTTAGCTCCTACGAGCAGTACTTA. It yields the protein CASREFLSSYEQYL.

This clonotype was picked up a small number of times. The J gene is TRBJ1-5, the V gene TRBV6-2 or TRBV6-3; a weak D match, TRBD1 (6 bases). Germline lookup yields CDR1 MNHEY and CDR2 SVGEGT. This CDR3 comprises 14 residues. V lost 2 bases and J 4 bases, leaving 9 bases between the germline ends. DNA for the CDR3: TGTGCCAGCAGTTACGGACAGCCAAATCAGCCCCAGCATTTT. Translated, it gives CASSYGQPNQPQHF.

CDR3 sequence reads: CASSLVGGGQGVGYTF. The CDR3 region has the DNA TGTGCCAGTAGCCTCGTCGGCGGCGGCCAGGGGGTTGGCTACACCTTC. This chain joins TRBV19 and TRBJ1-2, with 7 bases aligning to TRBD1. V shed 6 bases, J shed 7 bases, and the junction held 17 bases outside the gene matches. Germline V gene sequence: CDR1 LNHDA, CDR2 SQIVND (reference sequence). There are 16 residues in the CDR3.

This clonotype was observed once. The chain recombines TRBV20-1 with TRBJ1-1; no reliable D call. Trimming took off 5 bases at V and 4 bases at J, with 14 bases between the two ends. This CDR3 spans 13 amino acids. Germline V CDR1 and CDR2: DFQATT, SNEGSKA (reference sequence). The CDR3 protein is CSAPLEVLTEAFF. The CDR3 DNA is TGCAGTGCTCCCTTGGAGGTTCTCACTGAAGCTTTCTTT.

This chain joins TRBV6-6 and TRBJ1-2; D possibly corresponds to TRBD1 (5 bases). Germline V gene sequence: CDR1 MNHNY, CDR2 SVGAGI (reference sequence). The V end was cut by 0 bases, the J end by 3 bases, with 14 bases between. The CDR3 has 16 residues. The CDR3 protein is CASSYSRGSPYYGYTF. CDR3 in DNA: TGTGCCAGCAGTTACTCTAGGGGATCACCTTACTATGGCTACACCTTC.

In its sample, this clonotype was seen a few times. The J gene is TRBJ1-3, the V gene TRBV12-3 or TRBV12-4; possibly TRBD1 for D (5 bases). The CDR3 extends over 15 amino acids. Trimming shortened V by 5 bases and J by 1 base, and 12 bases separated the two germline ends. In DNA, the CDR3 is TGTGCCAGCAGTGAATTGGGGCGTTCTGGAAACACCATATATTTT. It codes for CASSELGRSGNTIYF.